What follows is one T cell receptor beta chain and its context. Its antigen is not known. This record belongs to a study of shared clonotypes between healthy human individuals. Study details: Donors consisted of a couple of women and three men between 18 and 49. Study-wide results and caveats: Naive subsets tended to show greater estimated richness than memory subsets.

The naive CD8 population came from CD45RO-negative cells selected for CCR7, without terminally differentiated effector memory CD45RA+ cells. The V gene's germline CDR1 is SGHTA and CDR2 FQGNSA. CDR3 length: 14 residues. The germline V and J ends were trimmed by 4 bases and 4 bases, with 10 bases remaining between them. Sequencing was performed with immunoSEQ multiplex PCR; in TCRdb, only in-frame clones are kept and a portion is missing. Of roughly 590,000 clones listed, nearly 97% are singletons. This sequence joins TRBV7-2 and TRBJ2-2; D gene unclear. This receptor was obtained from a woman aged 25 to 39 in good health. The sample consisted of naive CD8+ T cells sorted from blood. The CDR3 DNA reads TGTGCCAGCAGCTCGCGACTGGGCACCGGGGAGCTGTTTTTT. As protein: CASSSRLGTGELFF.